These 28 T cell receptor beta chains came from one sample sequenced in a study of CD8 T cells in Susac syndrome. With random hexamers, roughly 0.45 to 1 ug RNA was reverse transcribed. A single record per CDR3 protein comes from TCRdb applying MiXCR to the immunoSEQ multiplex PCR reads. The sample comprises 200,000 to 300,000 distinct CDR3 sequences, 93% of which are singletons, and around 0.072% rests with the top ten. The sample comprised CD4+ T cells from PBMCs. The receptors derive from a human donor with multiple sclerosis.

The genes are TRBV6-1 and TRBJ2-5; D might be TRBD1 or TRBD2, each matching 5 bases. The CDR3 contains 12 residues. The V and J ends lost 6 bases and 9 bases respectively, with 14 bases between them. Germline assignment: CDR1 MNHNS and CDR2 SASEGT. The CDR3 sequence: CASRLRVEAQYF. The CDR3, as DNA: TGTGCCAGCAGACTCAGGGTGGAGGCCCAGTACTTC.

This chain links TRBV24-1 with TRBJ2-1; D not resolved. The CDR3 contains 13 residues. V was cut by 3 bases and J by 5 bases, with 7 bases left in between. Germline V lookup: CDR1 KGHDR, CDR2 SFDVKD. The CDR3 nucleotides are TGTGCCACCAGTGATCTGCGGCACAATGAGCAGTTCTTC. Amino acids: CATSDLRHNEQFF.

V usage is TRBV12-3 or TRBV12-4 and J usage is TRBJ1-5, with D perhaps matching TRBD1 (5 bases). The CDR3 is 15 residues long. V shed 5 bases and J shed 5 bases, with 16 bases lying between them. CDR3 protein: CASSARVGADQPQHF. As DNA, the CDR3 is TGTGCCAGCAGTGCCCGGGTTGGGGCGGATCAGCCCCAGCATTTT.

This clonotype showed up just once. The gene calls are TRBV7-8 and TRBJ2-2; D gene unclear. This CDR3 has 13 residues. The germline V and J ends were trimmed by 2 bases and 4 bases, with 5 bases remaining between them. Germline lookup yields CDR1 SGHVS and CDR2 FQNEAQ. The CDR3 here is CASSLSPTGELFF. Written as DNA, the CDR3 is TGTGCCAGCAGCTTATCCCCCACCGGGGAGCTGTTTTTT.

The CDR3 spells CASSQEGQGAHGYTF. For the CDR3, the DNA is TGCGCCAGCAGCCAAGAGGGACAGGGGGCGCATGGCTACACCTTC. This rearrangement joins TRBV4-1 to TRBJ1-2; 12 nucleotides line up with TRBD1. The CDR3 length is 15 residues. V trimming: 0 bases; J trimming: 6 bases; junction bases outside the gene matches: 2. CDR1 is MGHRA, CDR2 YSYEKL, per germline.

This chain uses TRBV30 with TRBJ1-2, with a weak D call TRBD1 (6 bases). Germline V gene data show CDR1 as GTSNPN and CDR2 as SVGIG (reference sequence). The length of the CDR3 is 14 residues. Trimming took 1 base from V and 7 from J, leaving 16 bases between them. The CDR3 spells CAWSEGSRGGGYTF. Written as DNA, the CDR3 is TGTGCCTGGAGTGAGGGGTCTAGGGGGGGTGGCTACACCTTC.

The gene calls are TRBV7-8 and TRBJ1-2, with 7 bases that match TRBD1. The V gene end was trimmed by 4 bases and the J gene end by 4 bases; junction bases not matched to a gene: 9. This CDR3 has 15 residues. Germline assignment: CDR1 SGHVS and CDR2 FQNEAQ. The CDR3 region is CASSSAGGRGYGYTF. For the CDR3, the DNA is TGTGCCAGCAGCTCCGCAGGGGGGCGCGGCTATGGCTACACCTTC. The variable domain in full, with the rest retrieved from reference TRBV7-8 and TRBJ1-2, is GAGVSQSPRYKVAKRGQDVALRCDPISGHVSLFWYQQALGQGPEFLTYFQNEAQLDKSGLPSDRFFAERPEGSVSTLKIQRTQQEDSAVYLCASSSAGGRGYGYTFGSGTRLTVV.

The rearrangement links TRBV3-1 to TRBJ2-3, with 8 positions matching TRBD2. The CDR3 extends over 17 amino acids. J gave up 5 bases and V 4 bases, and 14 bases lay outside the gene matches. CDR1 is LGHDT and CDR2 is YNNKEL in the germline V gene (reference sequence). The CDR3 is CASSLLTSALGGDTQYF. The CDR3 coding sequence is TGTGCCAGCAGCCTCCTGACTAGCGCCTTAGGGGGAGATACGCAGTATTTT.

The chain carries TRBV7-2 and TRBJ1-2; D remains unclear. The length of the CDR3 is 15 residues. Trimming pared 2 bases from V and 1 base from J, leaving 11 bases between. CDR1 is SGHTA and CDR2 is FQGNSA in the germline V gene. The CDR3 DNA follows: TGTGCCAGCAGCTTACGAGACACTTATAACTATGGCTACACCTTC. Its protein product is CASSLRDTYNYGYTF. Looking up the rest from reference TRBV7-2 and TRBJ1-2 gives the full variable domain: GAGVSQSPSNKVTEKGKDVELRCDPISGHTALYWYRQSLGQGLEFLIYFQGNSAPDKSGLPSDRFSAERTGGSVSTLTIQRTQQEDSAVYLCASSLRDTYNYGYTFGSGTRLTVV.

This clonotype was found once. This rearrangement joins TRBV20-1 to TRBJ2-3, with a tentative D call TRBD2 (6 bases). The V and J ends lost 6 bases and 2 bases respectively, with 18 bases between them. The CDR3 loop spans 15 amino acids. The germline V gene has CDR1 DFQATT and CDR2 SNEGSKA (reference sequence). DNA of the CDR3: TGCAGTGCAGCGGCGGGACTCGGAAACACAGATACGCAGTATTTT. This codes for CSAAAGLGNTDTQYF.

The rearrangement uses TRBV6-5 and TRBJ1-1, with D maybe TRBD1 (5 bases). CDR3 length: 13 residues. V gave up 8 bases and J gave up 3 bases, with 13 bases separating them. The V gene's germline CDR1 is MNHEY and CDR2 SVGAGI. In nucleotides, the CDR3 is TGTGCCAGCGGGGGGGTAGGGTACACTGAAGCTTTCTTT. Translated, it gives CASGGVGYTEAFF.

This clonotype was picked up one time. The CDR3: CASRLVHEQYV. The CDR3 DNA reads TGTGCCAGCCGCTTGGTCCACGAGCAGTACGTC. The V and J genes are TRBV2 and TRBJ2-7; D gene ambiguous. Germline CDR1 is SNHLY and CDR2 is FYNNEI. V lost 8 bases and J lost 5, with 10 bases in between. The CDR3 is 11 amino acids.

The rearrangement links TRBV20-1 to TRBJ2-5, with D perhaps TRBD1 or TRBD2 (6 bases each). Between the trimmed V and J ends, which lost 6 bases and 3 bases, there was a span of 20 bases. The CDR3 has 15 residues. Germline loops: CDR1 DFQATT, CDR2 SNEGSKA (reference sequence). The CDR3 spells CSAPYPRGQKETQYF. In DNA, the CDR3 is TGCAGTGCCCCATACCCCCGGGGGCAAAAAGAGACCCAGTACTTC.

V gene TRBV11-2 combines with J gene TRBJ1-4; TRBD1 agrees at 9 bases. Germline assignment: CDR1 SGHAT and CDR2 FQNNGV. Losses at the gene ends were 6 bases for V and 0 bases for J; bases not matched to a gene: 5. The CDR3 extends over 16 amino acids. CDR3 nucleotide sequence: TGTGCCAGCAGATCCGGGACAGGGTCAACTAATGAAAAACTGTTTTTT. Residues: CASRSGTGSTNEKLFF.

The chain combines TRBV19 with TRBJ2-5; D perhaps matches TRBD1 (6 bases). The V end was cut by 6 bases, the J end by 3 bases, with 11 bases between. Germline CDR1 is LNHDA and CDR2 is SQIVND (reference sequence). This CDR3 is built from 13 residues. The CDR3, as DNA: TGTGCCAGTAGAAGGACAGAGGAAGAGACCCAGTACTTC. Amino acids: CASRRTEEETQYF.

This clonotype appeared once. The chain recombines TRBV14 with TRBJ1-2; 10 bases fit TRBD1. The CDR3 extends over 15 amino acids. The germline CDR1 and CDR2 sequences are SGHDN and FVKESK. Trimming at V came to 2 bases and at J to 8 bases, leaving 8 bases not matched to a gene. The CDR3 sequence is CASSQLGGQGYGYTF. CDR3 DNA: TGTGCCAGCAGCCAACTGGGGGGACAGGGGTACGGCTACACCTTC.

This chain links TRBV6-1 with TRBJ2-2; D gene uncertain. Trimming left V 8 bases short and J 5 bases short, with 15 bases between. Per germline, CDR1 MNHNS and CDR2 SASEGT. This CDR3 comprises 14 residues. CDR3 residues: CASCPTIGTGELFF. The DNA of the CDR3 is TGTGCCAGCTGTCCCACGATCGGTACCGGGGAGCTGTTTTTT.

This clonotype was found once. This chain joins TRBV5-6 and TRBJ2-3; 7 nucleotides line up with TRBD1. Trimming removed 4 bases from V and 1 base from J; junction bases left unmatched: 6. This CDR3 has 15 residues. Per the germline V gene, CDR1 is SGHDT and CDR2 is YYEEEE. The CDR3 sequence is CASSAGTARTDTQYF. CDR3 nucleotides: TGTGCCAGCAGCGCTGGGACAGCACGCACAGATACGCAGTATTTT.

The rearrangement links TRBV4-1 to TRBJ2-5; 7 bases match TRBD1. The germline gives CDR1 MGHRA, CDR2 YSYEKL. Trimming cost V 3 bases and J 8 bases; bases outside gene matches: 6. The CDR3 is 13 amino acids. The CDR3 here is CASSQQGVETQYF. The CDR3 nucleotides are TGCGCCAGCAGCCAGCAGGGGGTGGAAACCCAGTACTTC.

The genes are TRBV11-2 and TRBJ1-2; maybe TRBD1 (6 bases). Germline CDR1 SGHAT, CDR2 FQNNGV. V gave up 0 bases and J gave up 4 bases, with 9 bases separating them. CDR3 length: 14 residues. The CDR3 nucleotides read TGTGCCAGCAGCTTAGAGGGGGCTAGCTATGGCTACACCTTC. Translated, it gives CASSLEGASYGYTF. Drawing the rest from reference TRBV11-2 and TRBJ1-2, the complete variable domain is EAGVAQSPRYKIIEKRQSVAFWCNPISGHATLYWYQQILGQGPKLLIQFQNNGVVDDSQLPKDRFSAERLKGVDSTLKIQPAKLEDSAVYLCASSLEGASYGYTFGSGTRLTVV.

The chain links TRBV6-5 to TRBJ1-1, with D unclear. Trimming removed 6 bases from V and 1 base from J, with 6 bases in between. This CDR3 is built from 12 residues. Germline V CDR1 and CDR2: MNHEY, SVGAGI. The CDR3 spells CASRPGNTEAFF. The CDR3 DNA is TGTGCCAGCAGGCCGGGGAACACTGAAGCTTTCTTT.

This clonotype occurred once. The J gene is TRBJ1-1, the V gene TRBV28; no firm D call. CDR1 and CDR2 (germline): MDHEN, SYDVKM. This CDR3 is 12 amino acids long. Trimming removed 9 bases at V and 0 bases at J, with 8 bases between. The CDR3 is CASLDLNTEAFF. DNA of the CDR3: TGTGCCAGTTTAGATCTGAACACTGAAGCTTTCTTT.

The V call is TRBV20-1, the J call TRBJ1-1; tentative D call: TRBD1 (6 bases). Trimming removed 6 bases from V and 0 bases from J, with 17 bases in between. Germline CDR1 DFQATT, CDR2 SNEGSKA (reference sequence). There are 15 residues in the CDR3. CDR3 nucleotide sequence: TGCAGTGCCCGCGGGGGGCGGATCGTGAACACTGAAGCTTTCTTT. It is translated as CSARGGRIVNTEAFF.

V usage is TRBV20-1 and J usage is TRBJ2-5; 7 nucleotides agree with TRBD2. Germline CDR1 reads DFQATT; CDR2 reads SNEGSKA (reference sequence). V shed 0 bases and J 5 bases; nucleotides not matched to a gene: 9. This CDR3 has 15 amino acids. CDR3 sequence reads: CSAREEAGYLETQYF. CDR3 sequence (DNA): TGCAGTGCTAGAGAGGAAGCGGGATATTTGGAGACCCAGTACTTC.

The CDR3 DNA reads TGTGCCAGCAGTTTAGGGGACAGGACCTCTAGGGAGACCCAGTACTTC. Translating it yields CASSLGDRTSRETQYF. The chain carries TRBV12-3 or TRBV12-4 and TRBJ2-5; 8 bases map to TRBD1. V shed 1 base and J 5 bases; nucleotides not matched to a gene: 9. The CDR3 spans 16 residues.

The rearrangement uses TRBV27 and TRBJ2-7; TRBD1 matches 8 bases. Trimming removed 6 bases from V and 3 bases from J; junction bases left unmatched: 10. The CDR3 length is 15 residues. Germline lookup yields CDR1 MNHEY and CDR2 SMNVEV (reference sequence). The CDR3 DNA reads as TGTGCCAGCAGCCCTGGGACAGGAACAATCTACGAGCAGTACTTC. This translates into CASSPGTGTIYEQYF.

CDR3 sequence: CASSEYRGGSGGETQYF. In nucleotides, the CDR3 is TGTGCCAGCAGTGAATATAGGGGGGGCAGCGGCGGAGAGACCCAGTACTTC. The genes are TRBV25-1 and TRBJ2-5, with D possibly matching TRBD2 (7 bases). Looked up from germline, CDR1 is MGHDK and CDR2 is SYGVNS. Trimming removed 0 bases at V and 4 bases at J, with 18 bases between. The CDR3 consists of 17 residues.

CDR3 in amino acids: CASSLVQGGEKLFF. The CDR3, as DNA: TGCGCCAGCAGCTTGGTCCAGGGCGGGGAAAAACTGTTTTTT. The chain links TRBV5-1 to TRBJ1-4, with a tentative D call TRBD1 (5 bases). The CDR3 contains 14 residues. Trimming pared 0 bases from V and 8 bases from J, leaving 11 bases between. Germline-derived CDR1 and CDR2 are SGHRS and YFSETQ.